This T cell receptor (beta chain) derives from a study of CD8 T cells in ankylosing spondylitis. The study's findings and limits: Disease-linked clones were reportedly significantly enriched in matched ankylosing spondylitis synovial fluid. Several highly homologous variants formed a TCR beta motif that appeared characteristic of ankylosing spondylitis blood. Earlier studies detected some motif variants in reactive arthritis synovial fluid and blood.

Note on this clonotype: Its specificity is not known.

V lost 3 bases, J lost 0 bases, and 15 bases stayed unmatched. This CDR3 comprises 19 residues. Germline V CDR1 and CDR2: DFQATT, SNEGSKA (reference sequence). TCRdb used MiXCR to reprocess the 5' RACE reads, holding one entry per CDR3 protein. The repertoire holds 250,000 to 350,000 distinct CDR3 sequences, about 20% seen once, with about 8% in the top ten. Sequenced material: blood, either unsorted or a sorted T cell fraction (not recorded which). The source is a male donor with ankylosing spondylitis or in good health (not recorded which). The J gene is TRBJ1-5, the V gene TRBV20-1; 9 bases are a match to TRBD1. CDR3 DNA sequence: TGCAGTGCTAGGGACCCCGGGACAGGGAGCCTTTATAGCAATCAGCCCCAGCATTTT. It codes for CSARDPGTGSLYSNQPQHF.